Given below is one T cell receptor beta chain in context. Trimming removed 4 bases from V and 4 bases from J; junction bases left unmatched: 10. The V gene's germline CDR1 is SGHNT and CDR2 YYREEE (reference sequence). The CDR3 is 16 amino acids. The data were obtained in a study of blood T cell repertoires in COVID-19. Study background: Sources were T cells, B-cell-depleted T cells, or PBMCs; the material itself was cDNA or gDNA.

How the authors handled the data: Reference gene primer amplification gave estimated nucleated cell counts. Repertoires were generated with immunoSEQ multiplex PCR, while TCRdb's copy carries only in-frame clones and drops some. The DNA was the basis for D and trimming; V, J and clone size are from that table. Of 110,000 to 150,000 clones in the sample, roughly nine tenths are singletons; the top ten hold approximately 3%. Sequencing input: peripheral blood. The J gene is TRBJ2-3, the V gene TRBV5-4; 9 nucleotides align to TRBD2. This receptor was obtained from a woman aged 55 to 70 with active COVID-19. CDR3 region: CASSLHVAGVSDTQYF. CDR3 bases: TGTGCCAGCAGCCTACATGTAGCGGGAGTCTCAGATACGCAGTATTTT.